These 30 T cell receptor beta chains were all obtained from the same sample, sequenced in a study of cytomegalovirus exposure and HLA in healthy donors. Amplification used 60 Vbeta primers and 13 Jbeta primers. The data were produced by immunoSEQ multiplex PCR, yet TCRdb's version contains in-frame clones alone and is incomplete. The table records approximately 140,000 clones, approximately 57% of them present only once. The specimen sequenced was PBMCs. The source of these receptors is a male donor in good health and CMV-seronegative.

V usage is TRBV6-5 and J usage is TRBJ2-7; 10 positions match TRBD1. J lost 4 bases, V lost 2 bases, and 8 bases had no gene match. Germline V gives CDR1 MNHEY, CDR2 SVGAGI. The CDR3 totals 16 residues. Here the CDR3 DNA reads TGTGCCAGCAGTTACCCCGCCGGGACAGGGGAATACGAGCAGTACTTC. Protein sequence: CASSYPAGTGEYEQYF.

The V and J genes are TRBV19 and TRBJ1-5, with 9 bases aligning to TRBD1. Per the germline V gene, CDR1 is LNHDA and CDR2 is SQIVND (reference sequence). The length of the CDR3 is 17 residues. Unmatched junction bases numbered 5, after V lost 1 base and J lost 1 base. CDR3 bases: TGTGCCAGTAGTATAGGGCGGACAGGGGCAAGCAATCAGCCCCAGCATTTT. It codes for CASSIGRTGASNQPQHF.

This clone turned up a few times. CDR3 loop: CASTQIEGGEQYF. The CDR3 DNA reads TGTGCCAGCACCCAGATCGAGGGTGGAGAGCAGTACTTC. This sequence joins TRBV7-9 and TRBJ2-7; possible D gene TRBD2, 5 bases. The CDR3 is made up of 13 amino acids. The germline CDR1 and CDR2 sequences are SEHNR and FQNEAQ (reference sequence). The germline V and J ends were trimmed by 7 bases and 7 bases, with 17 bases remaining between them. The complete variable domain, with remaining parts taken from reference TRBV7-9 and TRBJ2-7, reads DTGVSQNPRHKITKRGQNVTFRCDPISEHNRLYWYRQTLGQGPEFLTYFQNEAQLEKSRLLSDRFSAERPKGSFSTLEIQRTEQGDSAMYLCASTQIEGGEQYFGPGTRLTVT.

The chain employs TRBV6-5 and TRBJ2-1; D is possibly TRBD1 (7 bases). V lost 0 bases and J 3 bases, leaving 12 bases between the germline ends. The CDR3 is 16 residues long. Germline CDR1 reads MNHEY; CDR2 reads SVGAGI. The CDR3 here is CASSYSSQGGYNEQFF. CDR3 coding DNA: TGTGCCAGCAGTTACTCGAGTCAGGGGGGCTACAATGAGCAGTTCTTC.

The chain carries TRBV6-6 and TRBJ1-1; no reliable D call. The germline CDR1 and CDR2 sequences are MNHNY and SVGAGI (reference sequence). This CDR3 is built from 14 residues. V was cut by 2 bases and J by 1 base, with 8 bases left in between. CDR3 amino acids: CASSYQLSNTEAFF. The CDR3 region has the DNA TGTGCCAGCAGTTACCAATTGTCGAACACTGAAGCTTTCTTT.

This clone was found a few times. V gene TRBV29-1 combines with J gene TRBJ2-7; D might be TRBD1 (6 bases). Trimming stripped 6 bases from V and 4 bases from J, with 13 bases between. CDR3 length equals 12 residues. Germline values: CDR1 SQVTM, CDR2 ANQGSEA. CDR3 residues: CSVSRDKYEQYF. As DNA, the CDR3 is TGCAGCGTATCCCGGGACAAGTACGAGCAGTACTTC.

The rearrangement uses TRBV7-2 and TRBJ2-7, with D unresolved. Germline V CDR1 and CDR2: SGHTA, FQGNSA. V lost 5 bases and J lost 1, with 15 bases in between. The CDR3 runs 15 residues. The CDR3 loop reads CASSRSSVESYEQYF. The CDR3 DNA sequence: TGTGCCAGCAGCCGATCGTCCGTTGAGTCCTACGAGCAGTACTTC.

There are a few counts of this clone. This chain uses TRBV5-6 with TRBJ1-5; 8 bases are shared with TRBD1. The CDR3 is 15 residues long. The germline V gene encodes CDR1 SGHDT and CDR2 YYEEEE. The J segment lost 5 bases and the V segment lost 1 base, leaving 5 bases of the junction unmatched. CDR3 sequence (DNA): TGTGCCAGCAGCTTGTCAGGGGGCCTACATCAGCCCCAGCATTTT. Translation: CASSLSGGLHQPQHF.

This chain uses TRBV28 with TRBJ1-2; unclear D gene. The germline CDR1 and CDR2 sequences are MDHEN and SYDVKM. This CDR3 is built from 15 residues. Trimming took off 2 bases at V and 2 bases at J, with 12 bases between the two ends. CDR3 bases: TGTGCCAGCAGTTTAAGTCCAGGAGGAAACTATGGCTACACCTTC. It is translated as CASSLSPGGNYGYTF.

This clone occurred once. This rearrangement joins TRBV10-1 to TRBJ2-1; 7 bases map to TRBD2. V lost 6 bases and J lost 8; bases outside the gene matches: 7. The CDR3 is made up of 13 amino acids. CDR1 is WNHNN and CDR2 is SYGVQD in the germline V gene (reference sequence). The chain's CDR3 is CASSRLARDEQFF. The CDR3 DNA reads TGCGCCAGCAGCCGACTAGCTAGGGATGAGCAGTTCTTC.

The rearrangement links TRBV29-1 to TRBJ1-1; 9 bases match TRBD1. This CDR3 is 14 amino acids long. Per germline, CDR1 SQVTM and CDR2 ANQGSEA. Trimming at V came to 3 bases and at J to 4 bases, leaving 6 bases not matched to a gene. The CDR3 sequence: CSVEGGQGPTEAFF. Here the CDR3 DNA reads TGCAGCGTTGAGGGGGGACAGGGACCCACTGAAGCTTTCTTT.

The gene calls are TRBV5-1 and TRBJ1-1; TRBD1 might be the D (6 bases). CDR1 is SGHRS and CDR2 is YFSETQ in the germline V gene. V was clipped by 4 bases and J by 10 bases, with 26 bases between them. The CDR3 has 16 amino acids. The CDR3 spells CASSARDKGGAQAAFF. The CDR3, as DNA: TGCGCCAGCAGCGCCCGGGACAAGGGAGGGGCACAGGCAGCTTTCTTT.

The V call is TRBV30, the J call TRBJ2-2; D is unresolved. Germline loops: CDR1 GTSNPN, CDR2 SVGIG (reference sequence). V was cut by 2 bases and J by 3 bases, with 4 bases left in between. There are 12 residues in the CDR3. DNA of the CDR3: TGTGCCTGGAGTTTCTACACCGGGGAGCTGTTTTTT. As protein: CAWSFYTGELFF.

The chain joins TRBV6-1 to TRBJ1-5, with D tentatively TRBD1 (6 bases). The CDR3 covers 16 residues. The germline V gene has CDR1 MNHNS and CDR2 SASEGT. V was cut by 1 base and J by 5 bases, with 15 bases left in between. The CDR3 DNA sequence: TGTGCCAGCAGTGAAGGGTCGGGGCAGGGGCATCAGCCCCAGCATTTT. The encoded protein is CASSEGSGQGHQPQHF.

The J gene is TRBJ1-2, the V gene TRBV5-6; tentatively, D is TRBD1 (6 bases). Germline-derived CDR1 and CDR2 are SGHDT and YYEEEE. V was clipped by 2 bases and J by 1 base, with 6 bases between them. The CDR3 consists of 13 residues. CDR3 bases: TGTGCCAGCAGCTTACAGGGTAACTATGGCTACACCTTC. The encoded protein is CASSLQGNYGYTF.

This chain links TRBV2 with TRBJ1-1; no clear D gene. Germline values: CDR1 SNHLY, CDR2 FYNNEI. The CDR3 has 13 residues. V was cut by 5 bases and J by 1 base, with 8 bases left in between. In nucleotides, the CDR3 is TGTGCCAGCAGTTCATACAGGAACACTGAAGCTTTCTTT. Protein product: CASSSYRNTEAFF.

The V call is TRBV19, the J call TRBJ1-5; TRBD1 matches at 7 bases. CDR1 is LNHDA, CDR2 SQIVND, per germline (reference sequence). The trim removed 9 bases at V and 3 bases at J, leaving 14 bases unmatched. The CDR3 has 16 amino acids. The CDR3, as DNA: TGTGCCAGCCACCCTATGGGGGGACAGATCAATCAGCCCCAGCATTTT. The encoded protein is CASHPMGGQINQPQHF.

The V gene is TRBV5-6, the J gene TRBJ2-7; D may be TRBD1 (6 bases). The CDR3 loop spans 14 amino acids. The V gene's germline CDR1 is SGHDT and CDR2 YYEEEE. Between the trimmed V and J ends, which lost 0 bases and 2 bases, there was a span of 9 bases. The CDR3 DNA is TGTGCCAGCAGCTTGGGTCACAGGGCCTACGAGCAGTACTTC. Protein: CASSLGHRAYEQYF.

The chain recombines TRBV6-4 with TRBJ1-2; D gene ambiguous. The CDR3 covers 14 residues. Trimming removed 10 bases at V and 4 bases at J, with 19 bases between. CDR1 and CDR2 (germline): MRHNA, SNTAGT. CDR3 DNA: TGTGCCACCCCCCTCCAGATTCGGGGCTATGGCTACACCTTC. The encoded protein is CATPLQIRGYGYTF.

This chain links TRBV5-1 with TRBJ2-5; 8 bases align to TRBD1. The DNA end is a closer match to TRBJ2-7, so the J assignment may be wrong. There are 17 residues in the CDR3. Germline values: CDR1 SGHRS, CDR2 YFSETQ. The CDR3 sequence: CASSLSVTGDFSYEQYF. The CDR3 DNA reads TGCGCCAGCAGCTTGTCGGTGACAGGGGATTTTTCCTACGAGCAGTACTTC.

Concerning this clone itself: One junction end does not reproduce the germline sequence, and a read error may be involved. This rearrangement joins TRBV5-4 to TRBJ2-7, with TRBD1 matching 7 bases. Germline CDR1 reads SGHNT; CDR2 reads YYREEE (reference sequence). The CDR3 has 13 amino acids. CDR3 region: CASSFDRAYEQYF. The CDR3 coding sequence is TGTGCCAGCAGCTTCGACAGGGCCTACGAACAGTACTTC.

This chain links TRBV27 with TRBJ1-5, with 11 bases matching TRBD1. CDR1 is MNHEY and CDR2 is SMNVEV in the germline V gene (reference sequence). V lost 1 base, J lost 11 bases, and 10 bases stayed unmatched. CDR3 length: 16 amino acids. The CDR3 loop is CASSLFRGDRGEAQHF. The CDR3 DNA reads TGTGCCAGCAGTTTATTTCGGGGGGACAGGGGGGAGGCCCAGCATTTT.

This clone was found a few times. This chain uses TRBV18 with TRBJ2-2; TRBD2 matches at 9 bases. Losses at the gene ends were 3 bases for V and 4 bases for J; bases not matched to a gene: 6. Germline V gene lookup returns CDR1 KGHSH and CDR2 LQKENI. The CDR3 extends over 16 amino acids. The CDR3 loop reads CASSPRAGGGTGELFF. CDR3 nucleotide sequence: TGTGCCAGCTCACCCCGCGCGGGGGGGGGCACCGGGGAGCTGTTTTTT.

This clone is a singleton in its sample. Other DNA sequences of this sample code for an identical CDR3. CDR3 bases: TGTGCCAGCAGTTACCTGGGACTCTCCTACGAGCAGTACTTC. Protein sequence: CASSYLGLSYEQYF. The chain links TRBV6-6 to TRBJ2-7; the D gene is possibly TRBD2 (6 bases). Germline assignment: CDR1 MNHNY and CDR2 SVGAGI (reference sequence). The CDR3 spans 14 residues. V lost 2 bases and J 0 bases, leaving 8 bases between the germline ends.

This clone occurred a few times. The rearrangement links TRBV28 to TRBJ1-2, with TRBD1 matching 9 bases. The CDR3 runs to 15 residues. Per germline, CDR1 MDHEN and CDR2 SYDVKM. Unmatched junction bases numbered 7, after V lost 5 bases and J lost 3 bases. This CDR3 reads CASSDPGQGHYGYTF. For the CDR3, the DNA is TGTGCCAGCAGTGACCCGGGACAGGGCCACTATGGCTACACCTTC.

The chain couples TRBV15 to TRBJ2-2; TRBD1 is a possible D gene (5 bases). The V gene lost 0 bases and the J gene lost 7 bases, with 15 bases spanning the gap. In germline, CDR1 is LNHNV, CDR2 YYDKDF (reference sequence). CDR3 length: 16 amino acids. The CDR3 reads CATSRDWGQVGGELFF. The CDR3 DNA reads as TGTGCCACCAGCAGAGATTGGGGCCAGGTCGGCGGGGAGCTGTTTTTT.

This sequence joins TRBV6-5 and TRBJ1-5, with D unresolved. Per the germline V gene, CDR1 is MNHEY and CDR2 is SVGAGI. The CDR3 spans 14 residues. V shed 6 bases and J shed 1 base, with 10 bases lying between them. CDR3: CASSRRGSNQPQHF. As DNA, the CDR3 is TGTGCCAGCAGCCGTAGAGGGAGCAATCAGCCCCAGCATTTT.

Only one count was recorded for this clone. In nucleotides, the CDR3 is TGCGCCAGCGGAAGACTAGCGGGGGGAATAGATACGCAGTATTTT. Amino acids: CASGRLAGGIDTQYF. The chain uses TRBV5-1 and TRBJ2-3; 13 bases match TRBD2. Per germline, CDR1 SGHRS and CDR2 YFSETQ. With V trimmed by 7 bases and J by 5 bases, 7 bases remained unmatched. The CDR3 runs to 15 residues.

The genes are TRBV27 and TRBJ2-3, with TRBD2 matching over 7 bases. CDR1 is MNHEY, CDR2 SMNVEV, per germline (reference sequence). Unmatched junction bases numbered 15, after V lost 6 bases and J lost 3 bases. This CDR3 has 17 amino acids. The CDR3 DNA is TGTGCCAGCAGCATACACTCGCGGGGGATTCGTACAGATACGCAGTATTTT. It translates to CASSIHSRGIRTDTQYF.

This clone has more than one count but fewer than ten. The chain combines TRBV28 with TRBJ1-4; D is perhaps TRBD1 (5 bases). Germline V lookup: CDR1 MDHEN, CDR2 SYDVKM. There are 16 residues in the CDR3. V gave up 3 bases and J gave up 3 bases, with 14 bases separating them. CDR3 sequence: CASSFWTLTSNEKLFF. CDR3 bases: TGTGCCAGCAGTTTTTGGACATTGACCTCTAATGAAAAACTGTTTTTT. Using reference TRBV28 and TRBJ1-4 for the parts outside the CDR3, the full variable domain is DVKVTQSSRYLVKRTGEKVFLECVQDMDHENMFWYRQDPGLGLRLIYFSYDVKMKEKGDIPEGYSVSREKKERFSLILESASTNQTSMYLCASSFWTLTSNEKLFFGSGTQLSVL.